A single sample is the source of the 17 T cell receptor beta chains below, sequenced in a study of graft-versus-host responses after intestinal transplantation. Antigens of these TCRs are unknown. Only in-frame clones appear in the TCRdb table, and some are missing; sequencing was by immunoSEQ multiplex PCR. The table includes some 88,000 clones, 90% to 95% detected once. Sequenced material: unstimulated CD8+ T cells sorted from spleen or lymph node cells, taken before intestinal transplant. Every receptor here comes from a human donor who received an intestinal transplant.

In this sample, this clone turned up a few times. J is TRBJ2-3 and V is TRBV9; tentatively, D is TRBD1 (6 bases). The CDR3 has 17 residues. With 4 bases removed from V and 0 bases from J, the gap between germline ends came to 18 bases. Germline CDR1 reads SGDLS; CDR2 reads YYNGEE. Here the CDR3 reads CASSPRDTILSTDTQYF. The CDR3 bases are TGTGCCAGCAGCCCCCGGGACACCATTCTTAGCACAGATACGCAGTATTTT.

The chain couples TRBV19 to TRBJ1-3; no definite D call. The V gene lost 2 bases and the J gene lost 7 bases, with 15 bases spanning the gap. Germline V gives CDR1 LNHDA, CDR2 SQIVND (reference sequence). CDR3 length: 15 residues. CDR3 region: CASSISGSEENTIYF. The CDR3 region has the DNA TGTGCCAGTAGTATATCGGGAAGTGAAGAGAACACCATATATTTT.

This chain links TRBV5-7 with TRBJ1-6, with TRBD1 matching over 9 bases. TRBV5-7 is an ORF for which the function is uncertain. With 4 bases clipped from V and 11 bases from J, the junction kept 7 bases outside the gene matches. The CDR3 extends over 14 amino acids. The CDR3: CASSQSTGGTPLHF. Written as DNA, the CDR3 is TGTGCCAGCAGCCAATCGACAGGGGGGACACCCCTCCACTTT.

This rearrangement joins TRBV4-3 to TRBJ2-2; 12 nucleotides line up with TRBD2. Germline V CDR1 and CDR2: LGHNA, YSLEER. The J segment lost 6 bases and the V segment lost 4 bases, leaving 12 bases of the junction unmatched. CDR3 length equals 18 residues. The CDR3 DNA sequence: TGCGCCAGCAGCCCCCCGACCCCTAGCGGGGGGGCGGCCGGGGAGCTGTTTTTT. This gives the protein CASSPPTPSGGAAGELFF.

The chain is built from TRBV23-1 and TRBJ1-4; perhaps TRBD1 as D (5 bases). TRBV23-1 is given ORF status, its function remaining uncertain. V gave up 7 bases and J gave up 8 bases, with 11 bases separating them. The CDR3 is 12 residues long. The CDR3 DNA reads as TGCGCCAGCAAACTCCGGGGGGAAAAACTGTTTTTT. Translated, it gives CASKLRGEKLFF.

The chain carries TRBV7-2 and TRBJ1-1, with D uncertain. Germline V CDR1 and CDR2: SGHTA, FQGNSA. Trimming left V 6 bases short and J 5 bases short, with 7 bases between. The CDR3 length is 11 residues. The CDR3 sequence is CASRVGTEAFF. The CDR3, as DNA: TGTGCCAGCAGGGTCGGTACTGAAGCTTTCTTT.

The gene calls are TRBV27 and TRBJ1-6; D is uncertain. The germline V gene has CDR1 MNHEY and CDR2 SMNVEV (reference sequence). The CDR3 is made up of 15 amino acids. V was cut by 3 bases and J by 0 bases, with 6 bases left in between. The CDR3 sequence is CASSLKSSYNSPLHF. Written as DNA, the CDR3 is TGTGCCAGCAGTTTGAAGAGCTCCTATAATTCACCCCTCCACTTT.

CDR3 protein: CSVSQKGAAFF. The CDR3 DNA sequence: TGCAGCGTCTCCCAAAAGGGGGCGGCTTTCTTT. This rearrangement joins TRBV29-1 to TRBJ1-1, with 7 bases fitting TRBD1. V was pared by 6 bases and J by 11 bases, with 9 bases of the junction left unmatched. The CDR3 extends over 11 amino acids. The germline V gene encodes CDR1 SQVTM and CDR2 ANQGSEA.

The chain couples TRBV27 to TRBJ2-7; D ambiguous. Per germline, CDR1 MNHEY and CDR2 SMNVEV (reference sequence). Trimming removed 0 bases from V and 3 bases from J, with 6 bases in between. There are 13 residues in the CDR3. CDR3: CASSLSRDYEQYF. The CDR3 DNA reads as TGTGCCAGCAGTTTATCGAGAGACTACGAGCAGTACTTC.

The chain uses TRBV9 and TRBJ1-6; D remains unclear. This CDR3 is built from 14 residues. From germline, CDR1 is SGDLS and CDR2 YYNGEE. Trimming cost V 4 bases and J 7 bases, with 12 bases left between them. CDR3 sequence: CASSPGEGNSPLHF. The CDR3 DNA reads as TGTGCCAGCAGCCCCGGGGAGGGAAATTCACCCCTCCACTTT.

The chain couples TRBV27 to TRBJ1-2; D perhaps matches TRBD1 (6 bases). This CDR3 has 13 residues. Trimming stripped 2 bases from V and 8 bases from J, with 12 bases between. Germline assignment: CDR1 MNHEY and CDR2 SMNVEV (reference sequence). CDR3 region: CASSLKAGDGYTF. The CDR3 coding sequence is TGTGCCAGCAGTTTAAAGGCAGGGGACGGCTACACCTTC.

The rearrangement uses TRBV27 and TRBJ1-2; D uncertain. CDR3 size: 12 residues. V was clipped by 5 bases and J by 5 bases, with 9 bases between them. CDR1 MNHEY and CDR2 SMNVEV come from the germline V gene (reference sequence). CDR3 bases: TGTGCCAGCAGTCCCTCCGGTTATGGCTACACCTTC. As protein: CASSPSGYGYTF.

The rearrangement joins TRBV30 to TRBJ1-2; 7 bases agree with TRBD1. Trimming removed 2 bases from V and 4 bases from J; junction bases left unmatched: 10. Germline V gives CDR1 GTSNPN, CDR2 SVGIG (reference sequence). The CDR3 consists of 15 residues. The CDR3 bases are TGTGCCTGGAGTCCCTGGACAGGTGGTTCCTATGGCTACACCTTC. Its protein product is CAWSPWTGGSYGYTF.

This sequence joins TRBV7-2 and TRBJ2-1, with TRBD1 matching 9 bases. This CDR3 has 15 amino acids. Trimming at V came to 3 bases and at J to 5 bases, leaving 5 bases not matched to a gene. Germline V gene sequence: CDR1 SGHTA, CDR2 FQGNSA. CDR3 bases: TGTGCCAGCAGCTTCCGGGACAGGGTACACAATGAGCAGTTCTTC. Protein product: CASSFRDRVHNEQFF.

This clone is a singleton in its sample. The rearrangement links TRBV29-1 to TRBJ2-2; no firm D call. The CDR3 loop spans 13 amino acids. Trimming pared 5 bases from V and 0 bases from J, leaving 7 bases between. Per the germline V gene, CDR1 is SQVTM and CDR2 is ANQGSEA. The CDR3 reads CSVLTPNTGELFF. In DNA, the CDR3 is TGCAGCGTTCTTACACCGAACACCGGGGAGCTGTTTTTT.

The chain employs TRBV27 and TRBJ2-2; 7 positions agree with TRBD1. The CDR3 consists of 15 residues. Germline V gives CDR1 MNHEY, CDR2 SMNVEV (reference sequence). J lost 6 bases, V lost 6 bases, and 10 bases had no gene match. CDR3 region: CASRPETGNPGELFF. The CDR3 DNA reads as TGTGCCAGCAGACCGGAGACAGGGAATCCCGGGGAGCTGTTTTTT.

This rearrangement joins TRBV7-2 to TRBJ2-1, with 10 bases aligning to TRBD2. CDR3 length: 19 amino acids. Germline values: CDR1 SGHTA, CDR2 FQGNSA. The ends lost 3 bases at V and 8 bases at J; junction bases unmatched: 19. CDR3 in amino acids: CASSFLGLAGDSRLDEQFF. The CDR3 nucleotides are TGTGCCAGCAGCTTTTTAGGGCTAGCGGGAGATTCCCGCCTCGATGAGCAGTTCTTC.